The T cell receptor (beta chain) described here comes from a study of shared clonotypes between healthy human individuals. The study, taken as a whole, reports: Sequencing depth was a factor that was expected to affect clonotype sharing among donors. Inspection by rarefaction showed sorted-subset sequencing to be incomplete despite large depth.

Naive CD8 cells lacked CD45RO, underwent positive selection for CCR7 and left out terminally differentiated effector memory CD45RA+ cells. The CDR3 is 13 amino acids. Germline V gives CDR1 LGHNA, CDR2 YNFKEQ. Germline trimming cut 9 bases from V and 2 bases from J; bases unmatched to any gene: 5. Authors' methods: Quality scores were absent from the junction-only immunoSEQ sequences, so filtering differed. TCRdb's copy holds only in-frame clones and misses some; the assay was immunoSEQ multiplex PCR. That table supplies the V and J calls and clone size; D and trimming were determined from the DNA. The table shows approximately 720,000 clones, with 92% occurring only once. As regards this clone: No antigen is known for it.

Sequencing was carried out using naive CD8+ T cells sorted from blood. The J gene is TRBJ1-1, the V gene TRBV4-2; 8 bases line up with TRBD1. The sequence derives from a man aged 25-45 years in good health. CDR3: CASRQGLNTEAFF. The DNA for the CDR3 is TGTGCCAGTAGACAGGGGCTAAACACTGAAGCTTTCTTT.